Shown below are 21 T cell receptor beta chains from a single sample sequenced in a study of cytomegalovirus exposure and HLA in healthy donors. The PCR ran on 60 Vbeta and 13 Jbeta primers. The assay was immunoSEQ multiplex PCR, and TCRdb's table has in-frame clones only and misses some. The specimen's table records about 170,000 clones. The sequenced sample was PBMCs. The source of these receptors is a woman in her sixties in good health and CMV-seronegative.

The genes are TRBV9 and TRBJ2-7; a possible D gene is TRBD2 (5 bases). This CDR3 region has 14 residues. CDR1 is SGDLS, CDR2 YYNGEE, per germline. Trimming took off 0 bases at V and 3 bases at J, with 10 bases between the two ends. DNA of the CDR3: TGTGCCAGCAGCGTAGGTAGCGCCGGCTACGAGCAGTACTTC. Protein sequence: CASSVGSAGYEQYF.

The chain combines TRBV11-3 with TRBJ2-2, with TRBD1 as a possible D gene (5 bases). Germline CDR1 SGHNT, CDR2 YENEEA. The CDR3 contains 14 residues. Trimming cost V 6 bases and J 0 bases, with 8 bases left between them. The CDR3 bases are TGTGCCAGCAGGTCAGGGACGAACACCGGGGAGCTGTTTTTT. It yields the protein CASRSGTNTGELFF.

The rearrangement uses TRBV29-1 and TRBJ2-1; D possibly corresponds to TRBD1 (5 bases). There are 15 residues in the CDR3. Trimming pared 1 base from V and 3 bases from J, leaving 13 bases between. Looked up from germline, CDR1 is SQVTM and CDR2 is ANQGSEA. CDR3 region: CSVEGVGRDYNEQFF. Here the CDR3 DNA reads TGCAGCGTTGAAGGGGTAGGCAGGGACTACAATGAGCAGTTCTTC.

A note on this clone: Other DNA variants within this sample encode the same CDR3. This chain links TRBV7-3 with TRBJ2-7; D unclear. V gave up 5 bases and J gave up 0 bases, with 8 bases separating them. Germline V gives CDR1 SGHTA, CDR2 FQGTGA. The CDR3 extends over 13 amino acids. Here the CDR3 reads CASSLGRSYEQYF. CDR3 DNA sequence: TGTGCCAGCAGCCTCGGTCGCTCCTACGAGCAGTACTTC.

The rearrangement joins TRBV4-2 to TRBJ2-3; the D gene is possibly TRBD2 (6 bases). Germline V lookup: CDR1 LGHNA, CDR2 YNFKEQ. The V end lost 0 bases, the J end lost 2 bases, and 15 bases lay between the germline ends. CDR3 size: 17 residues. The CDR3 DNA follows: TGTGCCAGCAGCCAAGATCAGGTAGCGGAGCACACAGATACGCAGTATTTT. Amino acids: CASSQDQVAEHTDTQYF.

J is TRBJ2-7 and V is TRBV4-2; 10 nucleotides line up with TRBD2. CDR1 LGHNA and CDR2 YNFKEQ come from the germline V gene. J lost 0 bases, V lost 3 bases, and 5 bases had no gene match. The CDR3 totals 16 residues. The CDR3 sequence is CASSQDLAGASYEQYF. The DNA of the CDR3 is TGTGCCAGCAGCCAGGATCTAGCGGGGGCCTCCTACGAGCAGTACTTC.

On this clone itself: Relative to the germline gene, one junction end is altered; a read error may explain this. The chain employs TRBV10-2 and TRBJ1-2; TRBD1 might be the D (5 bases). Germline V gene data show CDR1 as WSHSY and CDR2 as SAAADI. CDR3 length equals 13 residues. CDR3 nucleotides: TGCGCCAGCAGTGAGTCAGGGGCCTATGGCTACGCCTTC. This codes for CASSESGAYGYAF.

CDR3 sequence: CASSLLVTGSEQYF. CDR3 bases: TGTGCCAGCAGCTTATTGGTTACAGGGAGTGAGCAGTACTTC. This rearrangement joins TRBV11-2 to TRBJ2-5, with a tentative D call TRBD1 (6 bases). This CDR3 has 14 residues. Germline V gene data show CDR1 as SGHAT and CDR2 as FQNNGV. The V and J ends lost 2 bases and 11 bases respectively, with 18 bases between them.

The chain is built from TRBV7-2 and TRBJ1-1; 7 bases agree with TRBD1. The germline CDR1 and CDR2 sequences are SGHTA and FQGNSA. The CDR3 contains 14 residues. V shed 5 bases and J 1 base; nucleotides not matched to a gene: 4. CDR3 region: CASSRQGTNTEAFF. CDR3 sequence (DNA): TGTGCCAGCAGCCGACAGGGTACGAACACTGAAGCTTTCTTT.

This chain uses TRBV30 with TRBJ2-3; TRBD2 aligns across 11 bases. From germline, CDR1 is GTSNPN and CDR2 SVGIG (reference sequence). The trim removed 7 bases at V and 3 bases at J, leaving 6 bases unmatched. The CDR3 length is 14 residues. The CDR3 spells CASTPSGRTDTQYF. The CDR3 DNA reads TGTGCCTCGACGCCTAGCGGGAGGACAGATACGCAGTATTTT.

Here the CDR3 reads CASSAQVGAVEAFF. The CDR3 nucleotides are TGTGCCAGTAGTGCCCAAGTGGGAGCGGTCGAAGCTTTCTTT. The gene calls are TRBV19 and TRBJ1-1; D is unresolved. Per the germline V gene, CDR1 is LNHDA and CDR2 is SQIVND (reference sequence). V was shortened by 5 bases and J by 8 bases, with 18 bases between the two germline ends. The length of the CDR3 is 14 residues.

The gene calls are TRBV7-3 and TRBJ2-7, with 10 bases fitting TRBD2. This CDR3 has 15 residues. The trim removed 1 base at V and 7 bases at J, leaving 7 bases unmatched. Germline values: CDR1 SGHTA, CDR2 FQGTGA. The DNA of the CDR3 is TGTGCCAGCAGCTTAAATCCAGCGGGGGGGGGTGAGCAGTACTTC. This sequence encodes CASSLNPAGGGEQYF.

The chain couples TRBV5-4 to TRBJ1-6, with 8 bases matching TRBD1. Germline CDR1 and CDR2: SGHNT and YYREEE (reference sequence). This CDR3 is built from 16 residues. Unmatched junction bases numbered 10, after V lost 3 bases and J lost 8 bases. CDR3 in amino acids: CASSSPGGEGDSPLHF. CDR3 bases: TGTGCCAGCAGCTCGCCAGGGGGCGAAGGTGATTCACCCCTCCACTTT.

The gene calls are TRBV18 and TRBJ2-5; D may be TRBD2 (6 bases). The V end lost 6 bases, the J end lost 5 bases, and 13 bases lay between the germline ends. The V gene's germline CDR1 is KGHSH and CDR2 LQKENI. CDR3 size: 13 residues. The CDR3 protein is CASSQGGYETQYF. The CDR3 DNA sequence: TGTGCCAGCTCGCAGGGAGGTTACGAGACCCAGTACTTC.

This chain links TRBV5-4 with TRBJ1-2, with 10 nucleotides matching TRBD1. The germline gives CDR1 SGHNT, CDR2 YYREEE (reference sequence). J was trimmed by 5 bases and V by 4 bases; bases with no gene match: 5. CDR3 length equals 14 residues. Here the CDR3 DNA reads TGTGCCAGCAGCCGCGGACAGGGGGGATATGGCTACACCTTC. This gives the protein CASSRGQGGYGYTF. The full variable domain, with the rest looked up from reference TRBV5-4 and TRBJ1-2, is ETGVTQSPTHLIKTRGQQVTLRCSSQSGHNTVSWYQQALGQGPQFIFQYYREEENGRGNFPPRFSGLQFPNYSSELNVNALELDDSALYLCASSRGQGGYGYTFGSGTRLTVV.

The rearrangement links TRBV6-1 to TRBJ1-1; 8 bases are shared with TRBD1. Germline CDR1 and CDR2: MNHNS and SASEGT. The CDR3 extends over 11 amino acids. V shed 10 bases, J shed 8 bases, and the junction held 6 bases outside the gene matches. In DNA form, the CDR3 reads TGTGCCACCGACAGGGGACACGAAGCTTTCTTT. Translated: CATDRGHEAFF.

The chain recombines TRBV9 with TRBJ2-7, with D possibly being TRBD1 (6 bases). Trimming left V 0 bases short and J 2 bases short, with 9 bases between. The CDR3 runs to 14 residues. Germline values: CDR1 SGDLS, CDR2 YYNGEE. CDR3 DNA sequence: TGTGCCAGCAGCGTAGGGGACATGACCTACGAGCAGTACTTC. Residues: CASSVGDMTYEQYF.

The chain recombines TRBV7-9 with TRBJ2-7; TRBD1 aligns across 7 bases. Germline trimming cut 3 bases from V and 2 bases from J; bases unmatched to any gene: 4. The CDR3 extends over 14 amino acids. Germline V gene data show CDR1 as SEHNR and CDR2 as FQNEAQ (reference sequence). The CDR3 region has the DNA TGTGCCAGCAGCTTTCGGGACAGAGCCTACGAGCAGTACTTC. Its protein product is CASSFRDRAYEQYF.

The rearrangement uses TRBV28 and TRBJ2-1; TRBD2 agrees at 8 bases. This CDR3 contains 16 residues. Germline V lookup: CDR1 MDHEN, CDR2 SYDVKM. V lost 4 bases to trimming and J lost 5 bases; unmatched junction nucleotides: 10. CDR3 sequence: CASSSPSGGRDNEQFF. The CDR3 DNA is TGTGCCAGCAGTTCTCCCTCGGGGGGGCGGGACAATGAGCAGTTCTTC.

The chain uses TRBV27 and TRBJ2-3; D gene ambiguous. The CDR3 is 13 residues long. The V end lost 6 bases, the J end lost 4 bases, and 11 bases lay between the germline ends. Germline V gives CDR1 MNHEY, CDR2 SMNVEV (reference sequence). CDR3 in amino acids: CASRNLSPDTQYF. The CDR3 region has the DNA TGTGCCAGCAGGAACTTATCTCCAGATACGCAGTATTTT.

The V gene is TRBV5-8, the J gene TRBJ2-7; D remains ambiguous. Germline loops: CDR1 SGHTS, CDR2 YDEGEE. CDR3 length: 13 amino acids. Trimming took 3 bases from V and 0 from J, leaving 7 bases between them. CDR3: CASSSTGSYEQYF. The CDR3 DNA follows: TGTGCCAGCAGCTCAACCGGCTCCTACGAGCAGTACTTC.